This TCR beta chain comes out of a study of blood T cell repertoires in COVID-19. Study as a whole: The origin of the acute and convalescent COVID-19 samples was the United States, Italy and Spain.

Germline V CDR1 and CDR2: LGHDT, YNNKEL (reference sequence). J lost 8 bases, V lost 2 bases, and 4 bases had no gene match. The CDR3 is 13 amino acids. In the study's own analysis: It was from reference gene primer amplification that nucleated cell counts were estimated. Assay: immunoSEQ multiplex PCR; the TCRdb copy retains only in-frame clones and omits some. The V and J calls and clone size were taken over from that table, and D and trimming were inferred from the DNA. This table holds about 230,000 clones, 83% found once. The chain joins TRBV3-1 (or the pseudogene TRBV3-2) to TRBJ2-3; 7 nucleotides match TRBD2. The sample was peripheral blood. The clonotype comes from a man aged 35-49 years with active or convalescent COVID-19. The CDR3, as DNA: TGTGCCAGCAGCCAAAGTCGACTAGCTACGCAGTATTTT. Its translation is CASSQSRLATQYF.